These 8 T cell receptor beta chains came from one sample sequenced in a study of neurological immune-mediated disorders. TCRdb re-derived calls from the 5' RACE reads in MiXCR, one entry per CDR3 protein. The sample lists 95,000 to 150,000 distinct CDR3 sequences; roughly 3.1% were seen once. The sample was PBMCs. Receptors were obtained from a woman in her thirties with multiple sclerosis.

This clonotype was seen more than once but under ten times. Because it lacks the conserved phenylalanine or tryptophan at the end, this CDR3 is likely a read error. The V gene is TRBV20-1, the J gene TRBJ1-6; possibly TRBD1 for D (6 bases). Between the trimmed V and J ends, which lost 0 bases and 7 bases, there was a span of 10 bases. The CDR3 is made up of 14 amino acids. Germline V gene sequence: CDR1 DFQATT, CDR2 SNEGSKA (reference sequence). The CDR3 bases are TGCAGTGCTAGAGAGGGGGGCGGAAATTCACCCCTCCACAAT. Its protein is CSAREGGGNSPLHN.

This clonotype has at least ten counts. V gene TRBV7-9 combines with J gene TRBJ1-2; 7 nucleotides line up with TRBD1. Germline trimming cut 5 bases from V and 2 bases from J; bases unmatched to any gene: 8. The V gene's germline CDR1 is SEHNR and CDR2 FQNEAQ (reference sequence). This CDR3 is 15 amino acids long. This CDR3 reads CASSRPTGSNYGYTF. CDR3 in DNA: TGTGCCAGCAGCCGACCGACAGGGTCCAACTATGGCTACACCTTC.

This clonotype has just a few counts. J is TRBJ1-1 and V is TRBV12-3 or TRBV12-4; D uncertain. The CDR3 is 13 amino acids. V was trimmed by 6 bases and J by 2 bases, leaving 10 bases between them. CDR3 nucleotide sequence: TGTGCCAGCAGCTTCCACCCCAACACTGAAGCTTTCTTT. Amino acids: CASSFHPNTEAFF.

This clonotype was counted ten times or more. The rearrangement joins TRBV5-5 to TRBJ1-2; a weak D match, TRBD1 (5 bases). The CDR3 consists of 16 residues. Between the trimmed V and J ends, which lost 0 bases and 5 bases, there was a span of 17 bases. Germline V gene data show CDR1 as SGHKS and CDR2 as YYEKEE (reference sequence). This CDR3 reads CASSLEPRAPSYGYTF. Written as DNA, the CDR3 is TGTGCCAGCAGCTTGGAACCCAGGGCACCATCGTATGGCTACACCTTC.

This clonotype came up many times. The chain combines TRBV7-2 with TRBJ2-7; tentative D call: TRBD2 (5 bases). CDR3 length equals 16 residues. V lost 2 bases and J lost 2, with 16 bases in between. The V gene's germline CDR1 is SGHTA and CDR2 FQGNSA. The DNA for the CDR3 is TGTGCCAGCAGCTTAAGGGCGGCTGTCGGGGCCTACGAGCAGTACTTC. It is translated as CASSLRAAVGAYEQYF.

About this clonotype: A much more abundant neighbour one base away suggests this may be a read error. CDR3 loop: CSARYPGQNQETQYF. The CDR3 DNA follows: TGCAGTGCTAGATATCCGGGACAAAACCAAGAGACCCAGTACTTC. The V and J genes are TRBV20-1 and TRBJ2-5; D perhaps matches TRBD1 (6 bases). CDR3 size: 15 residues. Trimming took off 2 bases at V and 0 bases at J, with 13 bases between the two ends. CDR1 and CDR2 (germline): DFQATT, SNEGSKA (reference sequence).

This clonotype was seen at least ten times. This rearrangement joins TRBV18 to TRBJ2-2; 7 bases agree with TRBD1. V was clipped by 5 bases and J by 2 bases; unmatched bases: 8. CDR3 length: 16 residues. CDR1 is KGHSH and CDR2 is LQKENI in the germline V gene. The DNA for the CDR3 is TGTGCCAGCTCATGGACCGGGACAGACAACACCGGGGAGCTGTTTTTT. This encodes CASSWTGTDNTGELFF.

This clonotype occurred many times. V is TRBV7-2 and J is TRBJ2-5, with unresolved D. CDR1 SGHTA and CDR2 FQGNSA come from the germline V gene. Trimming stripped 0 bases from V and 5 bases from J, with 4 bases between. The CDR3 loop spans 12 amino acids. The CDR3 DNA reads TGTGCCAGCAGCTTAGCGCTCGAGACCCAGTACTTC. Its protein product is CASSLALETQYF.